A selection of T cell receptor beta chains follows, all from one sample in a study of Graves' ophthalmopathy and Graves' hyperthyroidism. One entry per CDR3 protein results from TCRdb running MiXCR on the multiplex PCR reads. The repertoire has 660,000 or so distinct CDR3 sequences, 35% to 50% of them found once; the top ten carry more than 2.5%. Source material: peripheral blood. All receptors derive from an adult man with Graves' ophthalmopathy. The CDR3 runs from the conserved cysteine through the conserved F or W. The order of the fields is D gene, J gene, clone size, V gene, CDR3 protein, CDR3 DNA. A D gene is named only where the DNA matches it firmly. Only some rows state a clone size, as once, few, many or a class for expanded clones.

- | TRBJ1-2 | - | TRBV29-1 | CSVEDRHYGCTF | TGCAGCGTTGAGGATCGACACTATGGCTGCACCTTC
TRBD1 | TRBJ1-2 | - | TRBV18 | CASSQSGTDWRGYTF | TGTGCCAGCTCACAGTCCGGGACAGACTGGAGGGGCTACACCTTC
- | TRBJ2-7 | many | TRBV20-1 | CSAKQSYEQYF | TGCAGTGCTAAACAGTCCTACGAGCAGTACTTC
- | TRBJ1-1 | - | TRBV7-6 | CARDQGRLNTEAFF | TGTGCTAGAGACCAGGGACGATTGAACACTGAAGCTTTCTTT
TRBD1 | TRBJ1-6 | many | TRBV3-1 | CASSLGQEDSPLHF | TGTGCCAGCAGTTTAGGACAGGAGGACTCACCCCTCCACTTT
- | TRBJ2-7 | many | TRBV7-2 | CASSYDMEGSDEQYF | TGTGCCAGCAGCTACGACATGGAAGGGTCCGACGAGCAGTACTTC
TRBD2 | TRBJ2-1 | once | TRBV15 | CATSGRLAGVRNEQFF | TGTGCCACCAGCGGCCGATTAGCGGGAGTTCGCAATGAGCAGTTCTTC
TRBD1 | TRBJ1-6 | many | TRBV19 | CASNGQGTNSPLHF | TGTGCCAGTAACGGACAGGGGACAAATTCACCCCTCCACTTT
- | TRBJ2-5 | - | TRBV9 | CASSLASGRQGPGRSETQYF | TGTGCCAGCAGCTTAGCCTCGGGCCGACAGGGCCCGGGGAGGTCTGAGACCCAGTACTTC
- | TRBJ2-2 | many | TRBV6-5 | CASSYVGTGELFF | TGTGCCAGCAGTTATGTGGGCACCGGGGAGCTGTTTTTT
- | TRBJ2-7 | - | TRBV6-7 | CASSSPTTGKRCEQYF | TGTGCCAGCAGCAGTCCTACGACAGGCAAACGCTGCGAGCAGTACTTC
- | TRBJ2-7 | once | TRBV20-1 | CSATTGTRRGEQYF | TGCAGTGCTACCACGGGCACCCGGAGAGGCGAGCAGTACTTC
TRBD1 | TRBJ2-5 | - | TRBV2 | CASREGTGDQETQYF | TGTGCCAGCAGAGAGGGGACAGGAGACCAAGAGACCCAGTACTTC
TRBD1 | TRBJ2-5 | once | TRBV11-1 | CASSLPTGVRETQYF | TGTGCCAGCAGCTTGCCCACAGGGGTTCGGGAGACCCAGTACTTC
- | TRBJ2-7 | - | TRBV7-2 | CASRSQDPYEQYF | TGTGCCAGCAGATCCCAGGATCCCTACGAGCAGTACTTC
TRBD1 | TRBJ2-7 | - | TRBV3-1 | CASSRTWTGRFYEQYF | TGTGCCAGCAGCCGAACGTGGACAGGGCGTTTCTACGAGCAGTACTTC
- | TRBJ1-6 | many | TRBV12-3/TRBV12-4 | CASRDGPGPLHF | TGTGCCAGCAGAGATGGACCCGGGCCCCTCCACTTT
- | TRBJ1-4 | many | TRBV10-3 | CASRSTGLDEKLFF | TGTGCCAGCAGATCTACAGGGCTAGATGAAAAACTGTTTTTT
TRBD1 | TRBJ1-5 | many | TRBV5-5 | CASSLELATGLNQPQHF | TGTGCCAGCAGCTTGGAGTTGGCGACAGGGCTCAATCAGCCCCAGCATTTT
TRBD2 | TRBJ2-5 | - | TRBV5-1 | CASSLWTSGVQETQYF | TGCGCCAGCAGCTTGTGGACTAGCGGGGTTCAAGAGACCCAGTACTTC
- | TRBJ1-1 | many | TRBV6-6 | CASITPDRNTEAFF | TGTGCCAGCATTACCCCGGACCGGAACACTGAAGCTTTCTTT
TRBD1 | TRBJ1-6 | few | TRBV12-3/TRBV12-4 | CASSSGQGYSPLHF | TGTGCCAGCAGTTCAGGACAGGGGTATTCACCCCTCCACTTT
TRBD1 | TRBJ1-2 | many | TRBV20-1 | CSARQGQGTYGYTF | TGCAGTGCTAGACAAGGACAGGGTACCTATGGCTACACCTTC
TRBD1 | TRBJ1-5 | few | TRBV19 | CASESLFGGQGLNQPQHF | TGTGCCAGTGAGTCCTTATTCGGAGGACAGGGCCTCAATCAGCCCCAGCATTTT
TRBD2 | TRBJ2-7 | - | TRBV12-3/TRBV12-4 | CASSSLAGASSYEQYF | TGTGCCAGCAGTTCCTTAGCGGGAGCTAGCTCCTACGAGCAGTACTTC
TRBD2 | TRBJ2-5 | many | TRBV7-2 | CASSLVPSGGTQETQYF | TGTGCCAGCAGCTTAGTTCCGAGCGGGGGGACACAAGAGACCCAGTACTTC
- | TRBJ1-5 | - | TRBV29-1 | CSVKGGSNQPQHF | TGCAGCGTTAAAGGGGGTAGCAATCAGCCCCAGCATTTT
TRBD1 | TRBJ2-5 | - | TRBV7-9 | CASSSDRGGETQYF | TGTGCCAGCAGCTCAGACAGGGGGGGAGAGACCCAGTACTTC
- | TRBJ1-5 | - | TRBV12-3/TRBV12-4 | CASQRWGLTSNQPQHF | TGTGCCAGCCAAAGGTGGGGTTTAACGAGCAATCAGCCCCAGCATTTT
- | TRBJ2-6 | - | TRBV24-1 | CASSPLSGTGANVLTF | TGTGCCAGCTCACCACTGTCAGGCACTGGGGCCAACGTCCTGACTTTC
- | TRBJ2-7 | many | TRBV29-1 | CSVGKDSYEQYF | TGCAGCGTTGGCAAGGACAGCTACGAGCAGTACTTC
- | TRBJ1-2 | - | TRBV12-5 | CASGLVWTAPYGYTF | TGTGCTAGTGGTTTGGTATGGACAGCCCCTTATGGCTACACCTTC
- | TRBJ1-2 | many | TRBV29-1 | CSVDLGPDGYTF | TGCAGCGTTGATTTGGGTCCGGATGGCTACACCTTC
- | TRBJ1-3 | - | TRBV19 | CASSPDRLGDTIYF | TGTGCCAGTAGCCCGGACAGACTGGGGGACACCATATATTTT
TRBD1 | TRBJ2-6 | many | TRBV4-2 | CASSQGQGGTSGANVLTF | TGTGCCAGCAGCCAAGGACAGGGTGGAACTTCTGGGGCCAACGTCCTGACTTTC
- | TRBJ1-2 | many | TRBV15 | CATSNDQQGHGYTF | TGTGCCACCAGCAACGACCAACAGGGACATGGCTACACCTTC
- | TRBJ2-5 | many | TRBV7-9 | CASSLVLEAGETQYF | TGTGCCAGCAGCTTAGTATTGGAGGCCGGGGAGACCCAGTACTTC
TRBD1 | TRBJ2-7 | many | TRBV11-2 | CASSLKGQGAYEQYF | TGTGCCAGCAGCTTAAAGGGACAGGGAGCCTACGAGCAGTACTTC
- | TRBJ1-6 | many | TRBV10-3 | CAIRQMLDPGGSPLHF | TGTGCCATCAGGCAGATGTTGGACCCCGGGGGTTCACCCCTCCACTTT
TRBD1 | TRBJ1-5 | - | TRBV27 | CASSAGQGLNQPQHF | TGTGCCAGCAGTGCGGGACAGGGTTTGAATCAGCCCCAGCATTTT
TRBD2 | TRBJ2-2 | few | TRBV7-9 | CASSSLGEGSTGELFF | TGTGCCAGCAGCTCCCTCGGGGAGGGAAGCACCGGGGAGCTGTTTTTT
TRBD1 | TRBJ2-7 | once | TRBV29-1 | CSASSLDRNYEQYF | TGCAGCGCCAGCAGCTTGGACAGGAACTACGAGCAGTACTTC
- | TRBJ2-1 | - | TRBV20-1 | CSARQGLSYEQFF | TGCAGTGCTAGACAGGGCCTCTCCTACGAGCAGTTCTTC
- | TRBJ1-3 | - | TRBV5-1 | CASTNGGSSGNTIYF | TGCGCCAGCACAAACGGAGGGAGCTCTGGAAACACCATATATTTT